This T cell receptor beta chain was identified during a study of cytomegalovirus exposure and HLA in healthy donors. J gave up 0 bases and V 5 bases, and 7 bases lay outside the gene matches. The CDR3 has 15 residues. CDR1 is SGHVS and CDR2 is FQNEAQ in the germline V gene. Findings of the study overall: The availability of immune exposure information extended only to CMV serostatus.

The PCR ran on 60 Vbeta and 13 Jbeta primers. Only in-frame clones appear in the TCRdb table, and some are missing; sequencing was by immunoSEQ multiplex PCR. The repertoire consists of around 170,000 clones, with around four fifths occurring once and the leading ten covering 1.1% to 1.5%. For this clone: Its antigen is as yet unknown.

The chain combines TRBV7-8 with TRBJ2-7; 7 bases are shared with TRBD1. Sequencing was performed on PBMCs. This TCR derives from a male donor in good health and CMV-seronegative. CDR3 loop: CASSLGQVPSYEQYF. CDR3 coding DNA: TGTGCCAGCAGCCTCGGACAGGTCCCCTCCTACGAGCAGTACTTC.